This T cell receptor beta chain emerged from a study of blood T cell repertoires in COVID-19. The overall study: T cells, B-cell-depleted T cells, or PBMCs supplied cDNA or gDNA.

The repertoire was sequenced with immunoSEQ multiplex PCR; TCRdb's copy has only in-frame clones and lacks some. The sample has around 170,000 clones, roughly four fifths seen once. Germline V gene sequence: CDR1 SGHTA, CDR2 FQGNSA. The length of the CDR3 is 16 residues. V was trimmed by 1 base and J by 5 bases, leaving 17 bases between them. This chain uses TRBV7-2 with TRBJ1-1; D gene uncertain. Sequenced input: peripheral blood. This clonotype originated in a woman aged 40 to 50 with acute or convalescent COVID-19. The CDR3 here is CASSLDRVRERTEAFF. The DNA of the CDR3 is TGTGCCAGCAGCTTAGATCGAGTACGGGAGAGGACTGAAGCTTTCTTT.